These 27 T cell receptor beta chains share one sample of origin, sequenced in a study of neoadjuvant anti-PD-1 for oral cavity cancer (dated by TCRdb to about 2021). Explained via the paper, the time point label denotes: after neoadjuvant nivolumab, at surgical resection. Libraries were built with the immunoSEQ multiplex PCR assay. TCRdb took this table from immuneACCESS and kept in-frame rearrangements with V and J called. Such tables lack part of the clones; where checked against another copy, unresolved V genes explain under half of the gap, and the rest is unexplained. In this sample the table shows about 12,000 clones, about 71% of which occur a single time. The biggest ten clones account for just over 2.5% of the sample. The material sequenced was PBMCs, taken after nivolumab (anti-PD-1) treatment. The receptor set was obtained from a person between 35 and 79 years old with oral cavity squamous cell carcinoma.

The rearrangement uses TRBV5-1 and TRBJ1-3; no clear D. V was pared by 2 bases and J by 2 bases, with 17 bases between. This CDR3 is 17 amino acids long. The germline gives CDR1 SGHRS, CDR2 YFSETQ. CDR3 bases: TGCGCCAGCAGCTTTGGAAGCAGAGGGAAGGCTGGAAACACCATATATTTT. Translation gives CASSFGSRGKAGNTIYF. The whole variable domain, filled in from reference TRBV5-1 and TRBJ1-3, reads KAGVTQTPRYLIKTRGQQVTLSCSPISGHRSVSWYQQTPGQGLQFLFEYFSETQRNKGNFPGRFSGRQFSNSRSEMNVSTLELGDSALYLCASSFGSRGKAGNTIYFGEGSWLTVV.

This clone has just one count. The rearrangement joins TRBV7-9 to TRBJ1-1; no reliable D call. Trimming took 0 bases from V and 7 from J, leaving 6 bases between them. CDR1 and CDR2 from the germline V gene are SEHNR and FQNEAQ (reference sequence). The CDR3 is 12 amino acids. The CDR3 DNA is TGTGCCAGCAGCTTAGCGGGGAGTGAAGCTTTCTTT. Residues: CASSLAGSEAFF.

CDR3 coding DNA: TGTGCCAGCAGCCCCTACCGGTCCCTAACCTCCTCGTACCAAGAGACCCAGTACTTC. It yields the protein CASSPYRSLTSSYQETQYF. The J gene is TRBJ2-5, the V gene TRBV5-6; D gene uncertain. The V gene lost 4 bases and the J gene lost 0 bases, with 25 bases spanning the gap. This CDR3 region has 19 residues. The germline V gene encodes CDR1 SGHDT and CDR2 YYEEEE.

The gene calls are TRBV29-1 and TRBJ2-4; D is perhaps TRBD1 or TRBD2 (6 bases each). The CDR3 loop spans 14 amino acids. Trimming pared 3 bases from V and 2 bases from J, leaving 11 bases between. From germline, CDR1 is SQVTM and CDR2 ANQGSEA. The CDR3 loop is CSVDKGGSKNIQYF. The CDR3 region has the DNA TGCAGCGTTGATAAAGGGGGGTCCAAAAACATTCAGTACTTC.

The chain employs TRBV6-6 and TRBJ1-1; no clear D. The CDR3 is made up of 15 amino acids. Germline V gene lookup returns CDR1 MNHNY and CDR2 SVGAGI (reference sequence). V shed 6 bases and J shed 4 bases, with 18 bases lying between them. CDR3 DNA: TGTGCCAGCAGCCCGTTTTCCCGGAGGCGCACTGAAGCTTTCTTT. It is translated as CASSPFSRRRTEAFF.

V is TRBV4-1 and J is TRBJ1-6, with 8 positions matching TRBD1. Unmatched junction bases numbered 15, after V lost 4 bases and J lost 7 bases. CDR3 length: 18 residues. The germline CDR1 and CDR2 sequences are MGHRA and YSYEKL. Here the CDR3 reads CASSLPPTGDLRNSPLHF. In nucleotides, the CDR3 is TGCGCCAGCAGCCTCCCCCCGACAGGGGACCTTAGGAATTCACCCCTCCACTTT.

The chain carries TRBV6-5 and TRBJ1-2; TRBD1 aligns across 10 bases. The V gene end was trimmed by 0 bases and the J gene end by 8 bases; junction bases not matched to a gene: 9. Germline CDR1 reads MNHEY; CDR2 reads SVGAGI. CDR3 length equals 16 residues. The CDR3 DNA reads TGTGCCAGCAGTTACTCGAGTAGGGGACAGGGGTTCGGCTACACCTTC. Translation: CASSYSSRGQGFGYTF.

The chain recombines TRBV30 with TRBJ2-5; D is unresolved. The CDR3 is made up of 12 amino acids. CDR1 is GTSNPN, CDR2 SVGIG, per germline (reference sequence). V lost 5 bases and J 0 bases, leaving 7 bases between the germline ends. The CDR3 spells CAWDRNQETQYF. CDR3 nucleotide sequence: TGTGCCTGGGACCGAAACCAAGAGACCCAGTACTTC.

V and J are TRBV7-6 and TRBJ1-5, with D perhaps matching TRBD1 (6 bases). V lost 2 bases, J lost 2 bases, and 16 bases lay in between. Germline V gene lookup returns CDR1 SGHVS and CDR2 FNYEAQ. The CDR3 sequence is 17 residues long. CDR3 region: CASSLWSRGRGNQPQHF. The CDR3 DNA reads as TGTGCCAGCAGCTTATGGAGCAGGGGCAGAGGCAATCAGCCCCAGCATTTT.

The chain employs TRBV7-2 and TRBJ1-5; 9 bases line up with TRBD1. Germline values: CDR1 SGHTA, CDR2 FQGNSA. CDR3 length: 19 amino acids. V was pared by 5 bases and J by 1 base, with 15 bases of the junction left unmatched. The CDR3 DNA sequence: TGTGCCAGCAGCCAATCACCCTACAGGGGGCGTCGGAGCAATCAGCCCCAGCATTTT. It codes for CASSQSPYRGRRSNQPQHF. Complete variable domain (other parts from reference TRBV7-2 and TRBJ1-5): GAGVSQSPSNKVTEKGKDVELRCDPISGHTALYWYRQSLGQGLEFLIYFQGNSAPDKSGLPSDRFSAERTGGSVSTLTIQRTQQEDSAVYLCASSQSPYRGRRSNQPQHFGDGTRLSIL.

V usage is TRBV19 and J usage is TRBJ1-5; D is unresolved. CDR3 length: 18 residues. Deletions cut 0 bases from V and 4 bases from J, with 19 bases between. Germline CDR1 reads LNHDA; CDR2 reads SQIVND (reference sequence). The CDR3 here is CASSIDRGGDPINQPQHF. In nucleotides, the CDR3 is TGTGCCAGTAGTATAGATCGGGGAGGCGACCCAATTAATCAGCCCCAGCATTTT.

The genes are TRBV25-1 and TRBJ1-2, with TRBD1 identical over 11 bases. This CDR3 contains 17 residues. Germline V gives CDR1 MGHDK, CDR2 SYGVNS. The junction had 4 bases not matched to a gene; V was cut back by 1 base and J by 0 bases. In DNA form, the CDR3 reads TGTGCCAGCAGTGAATGGACAGGGGGCGCCCCTAACTATGGCTACACCTTC. Protein sequence: CASSEWTGGAPNYGYTF.

The chain couples TRBV18 to TRBJ2-2, with TRBD1 identical over 8 bases. CDR1 is KGHSH and CDR2 is LQKENI in the germline V gene. CDR3 length equals 13 residues. The V and J ends lost 3 bases and 6 bases, in that order; junction bases with no gene match: 0. CDR3 sequence: CASSPTGAGELFF. CDR3 nucleotides: TGTGCCAGCTCACCGACAGGGGCCGGGGAGCTGTTTTTT.

This chain uses TRBV11-3 with TRBJ2-7; 11 nucleotides line up with TRBD1. J was trimmed by 9 bases and V by 5 bases; bases with no gene match: 6. The CDR3 spans 13 residues. Germline CDR1 is SGHNT and CDR2 is YENEEA. CDR3 DNA: TGTGCCAGCAGCACGGGACAGGGGGATGGGCAGTACTTC. Residues: CASSTGQGDGQYF. The whole variable domain, filled in from reference TRBV11-3 and TRBJ2-7, reads EAGVVQSPRYKIIEKKQPVAFWCNPISGHNTLYWYLQNLGQGPELLIRYENEEAVDDSQLPKDRFSAERLKGVDSTLKIQPAELGDSAVYLCASSTGQGDGQYFGPGTRLTVT.

This clone was seen only a few times. The chain recombines TRBV11-2 with TRBJ1-3; D not certain. The CDR3 has 15 residues. Germline V gene lookup returns CDR1 SGHAT and CDR2 FQNNGV. With 0 bases removed from V and 0 bases from J, the gap between germline ends came to 6 bases. The CDR3 DNA sequence: TGTGCCAGCAGCTTAGAGGGCCTCTCTGGAAACACCATATATTTT. This codes for CASSLEGLSGNTIYF.

This clone turned up a few times. V gene TRBV18 combines with J gene TRBJ2-7; D not certain. Germline V gives CDR1 KGHSH, CDR2 LQKENI. The CDR3 contains 14 residues. Trimming removed 2 bases at V and 0 bases at J, with 8 bases between. The CDR3 region is CASSPYEDSYEQYF. The CDR3 bases are TGTGCCAGCTCACCATATGAAGACTCCTACGAGCAGTACTTC.

The V and J genes are TRBV5-6 and TRBJ2-7, with 8 positions matching TRBD1. There are 14 residues in the CDR3. V lost 5 bases to trimming and J lost 4 bases; unmatched junction nucleotides: 8. In germline, CDR1 is SGHDT, CDR2 YYEEEE. The CDR3 loop reads CASSYGQGRYEQYF. The CDR3 region has the DNA TGTGCCAGCAGTTACGGACAGGGTCGGTACGAGCAGTACTTC.

The CDR3 bases are TGTGCCAGTAGTAGGACAGGTTTTGACACTGAAGCTTTCTTT. Translating it yields CASSRTGFDTEAFF. The chain has TRBV19 and TRBJ1-1; 7 nucleotides line up with TRBD1. V dropped 4 bases and J dropped 3; count of bases not matched to a gene: 5. This CDR3 is built from 14 residues. Germline loops: CDR1 LNHDA, CDR2 SQIVND (reference sequence).

This clone appeared a few times. The J gene is TRBJ2-5, the V gene TRBV5-1; TRBD2 matches 7 bases. Germline V gene data show CDR1 as SGHRS and CDR2 as YFSETQ. There are 15 residues in the CDR3. With V trimmed by 4 bases and J by 1 base, 7 bases remained unmatched. The CDR3 nucleotides read TGCGCCAGCAGCCCTATGAGCGGGGTCCAAGAGACCCAGTACTTC. Translated, it gives CASSPMSGVQETQYF.

V usage is TRBV4-1 and J usage is TRBJ1-1; no reliable D call. Trimming removed 4 bases at V and 0 bases at J, with 9 bases between. Germline lookup yields CDR1 MGHRA and CDR2 YSYEKL. CDR3 size: 14 residues. The CDR3 nucleotides are TGCGCCAGCAGCCCGCCCAAGCTGAACACTGAAGCTTTCTTT. Its translation is CASSPPKLNTEAFF.

The chain has TRBV29-1 and TRBJ1-2, with D unclear. CDR3 length equals 12 residues. Germline V gene sequence: CDR1 SQVTM, CDR2 ANQGSEA. The V gene lost 6 bases and the J gene lost 8 bases, with 16 bases spanning the gap. The chain's CDR3 is CSVESRVDGYTF. CDR3 coding DNA: TGCAGCGTGGAGAGCCGGGTGGACGGCTACACCTTC.

The CDR3 protein is CASSFYSTDYGYTF. CDR3 DNA: TGTGCCAGCAGTTTCTATTCCACAGACTATGGCTACACCTTC. V usage is TRBV27 and J usage is TRBJ1-2; D unclear. Per germline, CDR1 MNHEY and CDR2 SMNVEV (reference sequence). This CDR3 contains 14 residues. Trimming removed 3 bases from V and 3 bases from J, with 11 bases in between.

The CDR3 DNA is TGCGCCAGCAGTCGACTAGCGGGAGCGGGCGAGCAGTACTTC. It is translated as CASSRLAGAGEQYF. The genes are TRBV4-1 and TRBJ2-7; 12 bases line up with TRBD2. The germline V gene has CDR1 MGHRA and CDR2 YSYEKL. The CDR3 has 14 residues. V dropped 6 bases and J dropped 6; count of bases not matched to a gene: 6.

The J gene is TRBJ2-3, the V gene TRBV11-3; 9 bases fit TRBD1. V lost 4 bases to trimming and J lost 0 bases; unmatched junction nucleotides: 2. The CDR3 is 15 residues long. Germline V CDR1 and CDR2: SGHNT, YENEEA. The CDR3 region has the DNA TGTGCCAGCAGCTCGGGACAGGGCAGCACAGATACGCAGTATTTT. Translation gives CASSSGQGSTDTQYF. Together with reference TRBV11-3 and TRBJ2-3, the CDR3 gives the full variable domain: EAGVVQSPRYKIIEKKQPVAFWCNPISGHNTLYWYLQNLGQGPELLIRYENEEAVDDSQLPKDRFSAERLKGVDSTLKIQPAELGDSAVYLCASSSGQGSTDTQYFGPGTRLTVL.

This clone was observed a few times. The V and J genes are TRBV5-1 and TRBJ1-1; the D is unclear. The CDR3 length is 14 residues. The germline V and J ends were trimmed by 0 bases and 0 bases, with 6 bases remaining between them. Looked up from germline, CDR1 is SGHRS and CDR2 is YFSETQ. The CDR3 bases are TGCGCCAGCAGCTTGGTCAGAATGAACACTGAAGCTTTCTTT. Translated: CASSLVRMNTEAFF.

This chain connects TRBV5-4 to TRBJ2-3, with D perhaps TRBD2 (6 bases). Trimming shortened V by 6 bases and J by 4 bases, and 9 bases separated the two germline ends. Germline CDR1 is SGHNT and CDR2 is YYREEE (reference sequence). This CDR3 region has 12 residues. The CDR3 sequence: CASTGGADTQYF. The CDR3 nucleotides are TGTGCCAGCACCGGAGGGGCAGATACGCAGTATTTT.

V and J are TRBV5-1 and TRBJ2-1; D is tentatively TRBD1 or TRBD2 (5 bases each). V lost 4 bases, J lost 4 bases, and 12 bases lay in between. The CDR3 totals 14 residues. Germline-derived CDR1 and CDR2 are SGHRS and YFSETQ. CDR3 in amino acids: CASSPGTAYNEQFF. The CDR3 bases are TGCGCCAGCAGCCCGGGGACGGCATACAATGAGCAGTTCTTC.